This TCR beta chain is drawn from a study of T cell repertoires in cytomegalovirus infection. The wider study: TCR beta signatures that were public indicated CMV infection and matching HLA type.

General observations from the study: CMV carriers with the relevant HLA were identified by cumulative public TCR beta family frequency. HLA-C-restricted CMV clonotypes gave the most frequent clonotype in two of eight donors.

Note on this clonotype: Its specificity is not known.

Using its own MiXCR run on the reads, TCRdb lists one record per CDR3 protein. The repertoire has roughly 250,000 distinct CDR3 sequences, 9% to 15% of them found once; the top ten carry approximately 1.8%. Sequencing was carried out using PBMCs. This TCR was recovered from a human donor in good health (CMV status not recorded). Some clones in this sample may be carry-over from other donors' samples.

The CDR3 region has the DNA TGTGCCAGCAGCCAAGACAGGGGGAACACCGGGGAGCTGTTTTTT. It translates to CASSQDRGNTGELFF. The V call is TRBV11-1, the J call TRBJ2-2; 8 bases are a match to TRBD1. V shed 5 bases and J 1 base; nucleotides not matched to a gene: 3. The CDR3 has 15 amino acids. Germline loops: CDR1 SGHAT, CDR2 FQDESV (reference sequence).